This note documents a single T cell receptor beta chain sequence. The PCR employed 60 Vbeta primers together with 13 Jbeta primers. Data came from immunoSEQ multiplex PCR; TCRdb stores just in-frame clones and leaves some out. There are 130,000 or so clones in the sample; 65% to 80% occur only once, and about 1.5% lies in the top ten. This entry belongs to a study of cytomegalovirus exposure and HLA in healthy donors. There are 15 residues in the CDR3. The V end lost 5 bases, the J end lost 6 bases, and 17 bases lay between the germline ends. Germline assignment: CDR1 SGHVS and CDR2 FNYEAQ. The receptor's source is a woman aged 18-29 years in good health and CMV-seronegative. Source material: PBMCs. V and J are TRBV7-6 and TRBJ2-1, with D unclear. The CDR3 DNA is TGTGCCAGCAGCCCCCTAGTAGACCCCTCCAATGAGCAGTTCTTC. Translation gives CASSPLVDPSNEQFF.